This TCR beta chain was sequenced in a study of T cells after yellow fever vaccination (dated by TCRdb to about 2019). With regard to the full study: The SMART-Seq v4 Ultra Low Input RNA kit was used to prepare libraries from fractions with low cell numbers. To follow T-cell clones before and after both primary and booster YFV17D yellow fever vaccination, bulk TCR alpha and beta repertoires underwent longitudinal sequencing. Bulk PBMC replicates and cell subsets were isolated from blood drawn at multiple timepoints before and after both primary and secondary immunization. Two healthy male donors, one aged 18 to 29 and one aged 30 to 39 years, were included in the cohort.

Interpreted using the paper, the treatment or condition label stands for: live attenuated yellow fever vaccine strain. At each blood-draw timepoint, two biological replicates of bulk PBMCs were obtained. PBMCs were isolated from peripheral blood using a standard Ficoll-Paque protocol. TriZol was used to extract RNA from bulk PBMCs, CD4 and CD8 fractions, and dextramer-positive and dextramer-negative fractions. What the work shows at the level of the full study, not this receptor alone: A small share of clonotypes occurred in both CD4 and CD8 compartments, likely arising from convergent recombination. Most clones expanded after primary vaccination were re-detected after the booster (96% of CD4 and around 88% of CD8), suggesting broad memory maintenance. Because only a couple of donors were included in the study, the extent to which the findings can be generalized is limited. FACS-sorted repertoires could contain abundant contaminating clonotypes from the bulk population, so computational filtering was required. The secondary T-cell response was found to be weaker but faster than the primary response, with a peak reached on day 5 rather than on day 15.

TCR cDNA was synthesized by 5'RACE template switching, through which a universal primer site and unique molecular identifiers were introduced. Priming of cDNA synthesis was performed from both the TCR alpha and TCR beta constant segments. Libraries were amplified in two PCR steps, with sample barcodes and sequencing adapters added in the second step. Libraries were sequenced on Illumina HiSeq 2500 (2x100 bp) or NovaSeq (2x150 bp). As for the authors' bioinformatics: MIGEC was used to demultiplex reads and collapse the reads into UMI consensus sequences, and MiXCR was used for V(D)J alignment. Vaccine-responding clonotypes were identified with edgeR using replicate PBMC samples, with FDR below 0.01 and a log2 fold change above 5 up to day 15 being required. Each bulk clonotype received a CD4 or CD8 identity based on whether the sequenced CD4 or CD8 repertoire contained that clonotype at higher abundance. The public reads were reanalyzed by TCRdb: fastp trimming at Q25, MiXCR alignment, in-frame beta chains only. Entries are consolidated by CDR3 protein sequence, retaining the most common genes and DNA. V and J calls and clone size were set by TCRdb, not the authors. The sample includes some 320,000 distinct CDR3 sequences, with 8% to 10% observed a single time. Approximately 19% of the sample comes from the top ten.

This clonotype was detected only a few times. The clone's antigen remains unknown. Per-base quality was not reported, and no clone a single base away is much larger than it. Specimen: PBMCs, collected on the day of the first yellow fever vaccination. This clonotype originated in a man between 18 and 35 years old who received the YFV17D yellow fever vaccine.

The CDR3 amino acid sequence is: CASSWRTGGADGYTF. At the DNA level, the sequence is TGTGCCAGCAGCTGGAGGACAGGGGGCGCAGATGGCTACACCTTC. Here the chain combines TRBV11-2 and TRBJ1-2, and 11 junction bases match TRBD1. The CDR3 starts with the cysteine, ends with the phenylalanine, and has 15 residues. The kept DNA is CDR3 alone, 45 bases in frame from the first base. The junction shows trimming of 4 bases on V and 6 bases on J, and the gene matches do not reach 7 bases of it. From a lookup of the germline V gene, CDR1 and CDR2 are SGHAT and FQNNGV.